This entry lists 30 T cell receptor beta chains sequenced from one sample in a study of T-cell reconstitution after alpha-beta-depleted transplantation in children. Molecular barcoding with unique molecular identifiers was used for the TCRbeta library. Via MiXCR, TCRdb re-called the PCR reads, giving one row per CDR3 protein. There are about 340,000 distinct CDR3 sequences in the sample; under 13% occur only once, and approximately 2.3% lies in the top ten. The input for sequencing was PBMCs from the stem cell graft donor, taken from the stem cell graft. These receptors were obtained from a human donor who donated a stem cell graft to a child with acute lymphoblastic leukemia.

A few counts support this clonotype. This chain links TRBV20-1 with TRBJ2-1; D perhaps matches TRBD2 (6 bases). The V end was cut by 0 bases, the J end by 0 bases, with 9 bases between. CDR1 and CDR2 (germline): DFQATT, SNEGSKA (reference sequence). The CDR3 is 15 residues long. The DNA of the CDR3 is TGCAGTGCTAGAGATAGGGGAGGCTCCTACAATGAGCAGTTCTTC. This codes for CSARDRGGSYNEQFF.

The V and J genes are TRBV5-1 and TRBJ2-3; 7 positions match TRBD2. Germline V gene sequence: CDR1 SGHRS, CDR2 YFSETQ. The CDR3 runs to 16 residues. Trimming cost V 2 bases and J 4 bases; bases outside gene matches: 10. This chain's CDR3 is CASSFSAGVFADTQYF. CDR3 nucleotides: TGCGCCAGCAGCTTTTCTGCGGGAGTTTTCGCAGATACGCAGTATTTT.

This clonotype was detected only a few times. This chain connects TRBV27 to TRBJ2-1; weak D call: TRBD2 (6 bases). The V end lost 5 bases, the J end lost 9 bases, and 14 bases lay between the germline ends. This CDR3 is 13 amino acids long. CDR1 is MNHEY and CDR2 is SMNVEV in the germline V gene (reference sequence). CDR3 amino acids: CASSIPGRSEQFF. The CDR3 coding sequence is TGTGCCAGCAGTATCCCAGGGAGGAGTGAGCAGTTCTTC.

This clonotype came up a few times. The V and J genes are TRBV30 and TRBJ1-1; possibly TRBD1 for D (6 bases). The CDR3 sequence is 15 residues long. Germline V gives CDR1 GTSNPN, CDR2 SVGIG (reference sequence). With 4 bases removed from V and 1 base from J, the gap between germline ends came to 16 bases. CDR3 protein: CAWTPRGRGNTEAFF. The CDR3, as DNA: TGTGCCTGGACCCCCCGCGGCAGGGGGAACACTGAAGCTTTCTTT.

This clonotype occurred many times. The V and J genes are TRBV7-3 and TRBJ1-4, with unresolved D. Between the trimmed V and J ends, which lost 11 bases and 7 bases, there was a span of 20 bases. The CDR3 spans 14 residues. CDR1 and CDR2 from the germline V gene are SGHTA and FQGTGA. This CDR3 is CAGGPRDLGEKLFF. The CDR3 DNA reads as TGTGCCGGAGGGCCAAGGGATCTCGGTGAAAAACTGTTTTTT. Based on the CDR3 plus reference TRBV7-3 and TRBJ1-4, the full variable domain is GAGVSQTPSNKVTEKGKYVELRCDPISGHTALYWYRQSLGQGPEFLIYFQGTGAADDSGLPNDRFFAVRPEGSVSTLKIQRTERGDSAVYLCAGGPRDLGEKLFFGSGTQLSVL.

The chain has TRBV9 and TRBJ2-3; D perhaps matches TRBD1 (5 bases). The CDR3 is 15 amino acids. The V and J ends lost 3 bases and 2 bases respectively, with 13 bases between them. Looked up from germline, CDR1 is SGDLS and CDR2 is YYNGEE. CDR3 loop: CASSDTPGHTDTQYF. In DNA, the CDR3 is TGTGCCAGCAGCGACACACCAGGACACACAGATACGCAGTATTTT.

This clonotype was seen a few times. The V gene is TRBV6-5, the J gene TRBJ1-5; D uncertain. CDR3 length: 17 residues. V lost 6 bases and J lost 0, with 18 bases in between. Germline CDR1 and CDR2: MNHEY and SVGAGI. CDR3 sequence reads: CASSPRGGRGSNQPQHF. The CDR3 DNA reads TGTGCCAGCAGCCCCCGTGGAGGACGAGGTAGCAATCAGCCCCAGCATTTT.

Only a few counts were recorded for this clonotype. CDR3 sequence (DNA): TGCAGCGTCCTACAGCCTACCGGGGAGCTGTTTTTT. Its translation is CSVLQPTGELFF. The chain combines TRBV29-1 with TRBJ2-2; D gene uncertain. V lost 6 bases and J lost 5, with 10 bases in between. The CDR3 contains 12 residues. The germline gives CDR1 SQVTM, CDR2 ANQGSEA.

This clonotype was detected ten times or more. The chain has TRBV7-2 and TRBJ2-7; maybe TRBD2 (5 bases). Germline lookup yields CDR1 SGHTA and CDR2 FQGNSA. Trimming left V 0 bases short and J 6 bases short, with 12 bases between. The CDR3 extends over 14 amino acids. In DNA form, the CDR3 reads TGTGCCAGCAGCTTAGCGAGGCTAGCTCGCGAGCAGTACTTC. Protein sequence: CASSLARLAREQYF.

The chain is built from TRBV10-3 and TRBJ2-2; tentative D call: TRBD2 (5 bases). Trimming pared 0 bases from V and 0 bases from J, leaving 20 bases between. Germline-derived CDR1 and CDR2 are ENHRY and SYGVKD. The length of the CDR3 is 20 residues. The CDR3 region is CAISESWVSSSRSNTGELFF. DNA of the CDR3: TGTGCCATCAGTGAGTCGTGGGTGAGCTCTAGCAGATCGAACACCGGGGAGCTGTTTTTT.

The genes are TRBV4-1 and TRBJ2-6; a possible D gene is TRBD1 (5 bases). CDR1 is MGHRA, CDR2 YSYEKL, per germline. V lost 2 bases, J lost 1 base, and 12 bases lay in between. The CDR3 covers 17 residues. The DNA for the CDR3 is TGCGCCAGCAGCCAAAACCACTACAGGTCTGGGGCCAACGTCCTGACTTTC. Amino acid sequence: CASSQNHYRSGANVLTF.

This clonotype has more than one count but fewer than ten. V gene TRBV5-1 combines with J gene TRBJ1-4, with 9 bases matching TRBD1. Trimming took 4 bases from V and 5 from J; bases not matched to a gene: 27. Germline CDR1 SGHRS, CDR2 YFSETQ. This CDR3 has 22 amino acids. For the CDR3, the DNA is TGCGCCAGCAGCCCGCTAGGGACAGGGCATTTATCCGCCCTCACGTCGAATGAAAAACTGTTTTTT. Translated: CASSPLGTGHLSALTSNEKLFF.

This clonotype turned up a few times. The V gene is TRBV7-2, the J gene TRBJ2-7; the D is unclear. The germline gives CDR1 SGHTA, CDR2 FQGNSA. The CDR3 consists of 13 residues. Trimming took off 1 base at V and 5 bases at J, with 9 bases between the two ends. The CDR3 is CASSLGRQNEQYF. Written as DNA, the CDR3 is TGTGCCAGCAGCTTAGGAAGGCAGAACGAGCAGTACTTC.

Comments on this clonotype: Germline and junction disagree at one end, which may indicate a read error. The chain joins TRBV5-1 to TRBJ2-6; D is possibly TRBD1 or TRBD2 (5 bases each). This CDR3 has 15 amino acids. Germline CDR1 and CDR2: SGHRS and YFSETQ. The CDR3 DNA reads TGCGCCAGCAGCCCAGACTACTCTGGGGCCAACGGCCTGACTTTC. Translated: CASSPDYSGANGLTF.

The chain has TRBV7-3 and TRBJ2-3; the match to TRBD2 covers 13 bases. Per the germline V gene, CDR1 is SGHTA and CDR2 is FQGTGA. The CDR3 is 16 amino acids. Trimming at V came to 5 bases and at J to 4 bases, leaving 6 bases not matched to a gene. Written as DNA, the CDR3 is TGTGCCAGCAGCGGACTACTAGCGGGAGGGGCAGATACGCAGTATTTT. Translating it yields CASSGLLAGGADTQYF.

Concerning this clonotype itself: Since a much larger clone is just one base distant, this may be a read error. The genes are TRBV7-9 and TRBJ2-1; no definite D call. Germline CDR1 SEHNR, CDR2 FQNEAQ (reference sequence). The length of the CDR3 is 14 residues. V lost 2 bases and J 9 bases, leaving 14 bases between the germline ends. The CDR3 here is CASSLWPTPGEQFF. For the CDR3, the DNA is TGTGCCAGCAGCTTATGGCCAACTCCCGGTGAGCAGTTCTTC.

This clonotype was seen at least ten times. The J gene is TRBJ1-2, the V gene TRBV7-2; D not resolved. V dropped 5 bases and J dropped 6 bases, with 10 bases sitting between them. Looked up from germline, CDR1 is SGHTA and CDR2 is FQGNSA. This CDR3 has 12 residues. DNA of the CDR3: TGTGCCAGCAGCCTTAGGACCAATGGCTACACCTTC. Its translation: CASSLRTNGYTF. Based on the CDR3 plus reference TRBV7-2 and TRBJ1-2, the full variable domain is GAGVSQSPSNKVTEKGKDVELRCDPISGHTALYWYRQSLGQGLEFLIYFQGNSAPDKSGLPSDRFSAERTGGSVSTLTIQRTQQEDSAVYLCASSLRTNGYTFGSGTRLTVV.

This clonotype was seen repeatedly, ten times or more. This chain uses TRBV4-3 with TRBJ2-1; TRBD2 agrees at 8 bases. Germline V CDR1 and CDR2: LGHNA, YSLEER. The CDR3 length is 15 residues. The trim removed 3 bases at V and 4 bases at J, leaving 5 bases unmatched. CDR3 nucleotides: TGCGCCAGCAGCCAGGGACTAGGCCATTACAATGAGCAGTTCTTC. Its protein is CASSQGLGHYNEQFF.

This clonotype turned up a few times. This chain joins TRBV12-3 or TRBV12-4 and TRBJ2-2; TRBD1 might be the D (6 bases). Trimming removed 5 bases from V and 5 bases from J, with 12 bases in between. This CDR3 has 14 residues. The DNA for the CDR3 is TGTGCCAGCAGTCCCCGACAGGTTACCGGGGAGCTGTTTTTT. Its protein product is CASSPRQVTGELFF.

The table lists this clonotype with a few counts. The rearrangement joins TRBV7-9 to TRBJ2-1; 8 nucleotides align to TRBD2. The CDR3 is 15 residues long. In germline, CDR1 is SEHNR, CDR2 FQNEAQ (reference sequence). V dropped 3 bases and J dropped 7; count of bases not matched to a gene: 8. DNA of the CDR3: TGTGCCAGCAGCTTCGGGGGGGGGCTTGGGAATGAGCAGTTCTTC. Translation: CASSFGGGLGNEQFF.

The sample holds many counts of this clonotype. CDR3 loop: CASSPTQSGFSDEQYF. The CDR3 DNA follows: TGCGCCAGCAGCCCTACTCAGTCGGGATTTAGCGACGAGCAGTACTTC. J is TRBJ2-7 and V is TRBV4-1, with D maybe TRBD2 (5 bases). The ends were cut back, 4 bases at V and 5 bases at J, with 21 bases in the middle. Germline V gene sequence: CDR1 MGHRA, CDR2 YSYEKL. The CDR3 extends over 16 amino acids.

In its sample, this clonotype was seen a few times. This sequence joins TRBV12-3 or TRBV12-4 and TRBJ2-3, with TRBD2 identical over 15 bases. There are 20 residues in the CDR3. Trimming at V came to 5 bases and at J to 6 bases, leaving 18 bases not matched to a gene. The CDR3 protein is CASSETGLAGGPVSSDTQYF. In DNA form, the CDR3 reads TGTGCCAGCAGTGAGACTGGACTAGCGGGAGGGCCAGTTTCATCTGATACGCAGTATTTT.

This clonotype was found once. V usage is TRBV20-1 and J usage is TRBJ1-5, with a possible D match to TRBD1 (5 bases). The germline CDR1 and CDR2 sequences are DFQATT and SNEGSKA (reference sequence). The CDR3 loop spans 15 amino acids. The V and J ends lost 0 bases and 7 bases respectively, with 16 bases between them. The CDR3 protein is CSARDHLRGEQPQHF. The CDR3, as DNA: TGCAGTGCTAGAGATCACCTCCGGGGGGAACAGCCCCAGCATTTT.

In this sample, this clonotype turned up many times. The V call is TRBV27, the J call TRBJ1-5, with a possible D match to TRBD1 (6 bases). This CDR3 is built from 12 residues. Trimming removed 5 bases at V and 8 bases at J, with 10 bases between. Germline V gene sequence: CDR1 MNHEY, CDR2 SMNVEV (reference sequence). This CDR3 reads CASSKGGKPQHF. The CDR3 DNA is TGTGCCAGCAGTAAGGGGGGGAAGCCCCAGCATTTT.

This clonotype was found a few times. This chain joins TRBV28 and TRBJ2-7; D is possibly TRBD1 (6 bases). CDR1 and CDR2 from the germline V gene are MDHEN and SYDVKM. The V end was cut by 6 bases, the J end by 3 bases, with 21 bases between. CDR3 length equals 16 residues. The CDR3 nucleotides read TGTGCCAGCAGCCGCCCCCCACAGGGCAAAAACTACGAGCAGTACTTC. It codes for CASSRPPQGKNYEQYF. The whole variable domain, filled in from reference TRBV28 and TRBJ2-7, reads DVKVTQSSRYLVKRTGEKVFLECVQDMDHENMFWYRQDPGLGLRLIYFSYDVKMKEKGDIPEGYSVSREKKERFSLILESASTNQTSMYLCASSRPPQGKNYEQYFGPGTRLTVT.

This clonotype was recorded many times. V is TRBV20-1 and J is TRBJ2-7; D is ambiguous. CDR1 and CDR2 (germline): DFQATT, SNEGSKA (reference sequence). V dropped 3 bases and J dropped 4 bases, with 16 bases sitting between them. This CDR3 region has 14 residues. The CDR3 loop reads CSARKWSHGYEQYF. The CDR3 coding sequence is TGCAGTGCTAGGAAGTGGTCCCACGGATACGAGCAGTACTTC.

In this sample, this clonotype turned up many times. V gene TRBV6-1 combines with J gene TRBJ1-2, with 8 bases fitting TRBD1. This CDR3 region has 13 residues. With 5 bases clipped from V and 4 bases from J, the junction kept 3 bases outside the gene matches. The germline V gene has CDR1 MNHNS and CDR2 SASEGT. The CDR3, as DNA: TGTGCCAGCAGTCGCGGACAGGGCTATGGCTACACCTTC. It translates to CASSRGQGYGYTF.

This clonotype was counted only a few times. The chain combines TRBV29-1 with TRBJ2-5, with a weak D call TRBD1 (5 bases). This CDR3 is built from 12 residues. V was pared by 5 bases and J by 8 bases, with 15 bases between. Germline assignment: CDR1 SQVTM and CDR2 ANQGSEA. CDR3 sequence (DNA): TGCAGCGTTCGGCTAGGGGCGAAAACCCAGTACTTC. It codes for CSVRLGAKTQYF. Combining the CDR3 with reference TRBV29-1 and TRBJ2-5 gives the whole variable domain SAVISQKPSRDICQRGTSLTIQCQVDSQVTMMFWYRQQPGQSLTLIATANQGSEATYESGFVIDKFPISRPNLTFSTLTVSNMSPEDSSIYLCSVRLGAKTQYFGPGTRLLVL.

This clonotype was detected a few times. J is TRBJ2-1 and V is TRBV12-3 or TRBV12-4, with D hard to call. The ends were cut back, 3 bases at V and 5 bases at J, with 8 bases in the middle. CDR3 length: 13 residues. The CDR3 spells CASSFTEDNEQFF. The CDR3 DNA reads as TGTGCCAGCAGTTTCACCGAGGACAATGAGCAGTTCTTC.

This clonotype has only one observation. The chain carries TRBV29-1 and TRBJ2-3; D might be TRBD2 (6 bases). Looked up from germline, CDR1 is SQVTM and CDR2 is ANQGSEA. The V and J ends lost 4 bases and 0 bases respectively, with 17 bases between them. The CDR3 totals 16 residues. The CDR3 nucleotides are TGCAGCGTTGTCAGCACCCCCGGGACTAGCACAGATACGCAGTATTTT. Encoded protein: CSVVSTPGTSTDTQYF.